The 4 T cell receptor beta chains below all came from one sample that was sequenced in a study of blood T cell repertoires in COVID-19. Produced via immunoSEQ multiplex PCR; TCRdb's table is partial and in-frame only. The sample gives roughly 140,000 clones, about 80% of which show up once; about 0.5% is in the top ten. Sequencing input: peripheral blood. The receptors shown here come from a man in his sixties with acute or convalescent COVID-19.

With respect to this clone: Other DNA sequences in the sample encode the same CDR3. The chain is built from TRBV24-1 and TRBJ2-2; 10 bases agree with TRBD1. The CDR3 runs to 17 residues. Germline values: CDR1 KGHDR, CDR2 SFDVKD. V shed 4 bases, J shed 5 bases, and the junction held 9 bases outside the gene matches. The CDR3: CATSERRTGGLTGELFF. CDR3 sequence (DNA): TGTGCCACCAGTGAACGAAGGACAGGGGGACTAACCGGGGAGCTGTTTTTT.

The V gene is TRBV6-1, the J gene TRBJ1-2; 7 bases map to TRBD1. V lost 1 base and J lost 7; bases outside the gene matches: 6. Germline CDR1 reads MNHNS; CDR2 reads SASEGT. The CDR3 totals 14 residues. The CDR3 DNA reads TGTGCCAGCAGTGAAGAGGGGCAGGGGGGTGGCTACACCTTC. It translates to CASSEEGQGGGYTF.

The CDR3 here is CASSAWTANSNQPQHF. The CDR3 DNA is TGTGCCAGCAGCGCCTGGACAGCTAATAGCAATCAGCCCCAGCATTTT. The chain recombines TRBV9 with TRBJ1-5, with a possible D match to TRBD1 (6 bases). Germline CDR1 is SGDLS and CDR2 is YYNGEE. The CDR3 is made up of 16 amino acids. The germline V and J ends were trimmed by 3 bases and 0 bases, with 13 bases remaining between them.

The chain is built from TRBV6-5 and TRBJ2-5, with D uncertain. The length of the CDR3 is 15 residues. The germline V gene has CDR1 MNHEY and CDR2 SVGAGI. Deletions cut 3 bases from V and 3 bases from J, with 14 bases between. CDR3 nucleotides: TGTGCCAGCAGTTATTCTCCGGGTGTGGAAGAGACCCAGTACTTC. Its protein product is CASSYSPGVEETQYF.